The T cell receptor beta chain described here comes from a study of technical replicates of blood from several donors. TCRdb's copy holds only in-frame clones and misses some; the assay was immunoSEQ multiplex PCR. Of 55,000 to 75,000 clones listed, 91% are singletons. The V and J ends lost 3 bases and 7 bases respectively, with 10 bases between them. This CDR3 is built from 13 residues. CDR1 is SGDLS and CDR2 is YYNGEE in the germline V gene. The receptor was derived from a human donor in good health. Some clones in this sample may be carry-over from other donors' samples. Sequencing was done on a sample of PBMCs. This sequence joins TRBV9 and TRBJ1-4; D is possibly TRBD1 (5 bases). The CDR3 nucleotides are TGTGCCAGCAGCGAGGGGCTCAGTGAAAAACTGTTTTTT. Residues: CASSEGLSEKLFF.